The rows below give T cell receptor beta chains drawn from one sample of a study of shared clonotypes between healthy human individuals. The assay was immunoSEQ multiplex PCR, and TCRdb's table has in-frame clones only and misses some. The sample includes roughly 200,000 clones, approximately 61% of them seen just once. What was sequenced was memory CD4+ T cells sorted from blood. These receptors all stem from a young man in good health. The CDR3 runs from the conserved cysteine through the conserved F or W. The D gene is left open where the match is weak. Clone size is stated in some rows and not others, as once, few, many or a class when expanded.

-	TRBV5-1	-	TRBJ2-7	TGCGCCAGCAGCTTGCCAAGCTCCTACGAGCAGTACTTC	CASSLPSSYEQYF
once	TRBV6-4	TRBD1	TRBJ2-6	TGTGCCAGCAGTAGGACAGGGGCGTCTGGGGCCAACGTCCTGACTTTC	CASSRTGASGANVLTF
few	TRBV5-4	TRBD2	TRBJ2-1	TGTGCCAGCAGCCCCGGCTTTAGCGGGAGAGGCTCCTACAATGAGCAGTTCTTC	CASSPGFSGRGSYNEQFF
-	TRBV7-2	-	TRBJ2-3	TGTGCCAGCAGCTTCGGACAGATCCCAGATACGCAGTATTTT	CASSFGQIPDTQYF
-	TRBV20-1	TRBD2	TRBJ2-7	TGCAGTGCTTGGGGGGGCTACGAGCAGTACTTC	CSAWGGYEQYF
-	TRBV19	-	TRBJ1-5	TGTGCCAGTAGTATTAACAATAGGGATCAGCCCCAGCATTTT	CASSINNRDQPQHF
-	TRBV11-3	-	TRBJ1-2	TGTGCCAGCAGCTTAGACGGGTATGGCTACACCTTC	CASSLDGYGYTF
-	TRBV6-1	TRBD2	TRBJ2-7	TGTGCCAGCAGGGCTGGGGCGGGAGATTCCCACGAGCAGTACTTC	CASRAGAGDSHEQYF
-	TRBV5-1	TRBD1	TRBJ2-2	TGCGCCAGCCTGTCGGGACAGGTCGGGAACACCGGGGAGCTGTTTTTT	CASLSGQVGNTGELFF
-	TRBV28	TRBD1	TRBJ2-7	TGTGCCAGCAGTACGGGACAGGAGGTTCCCCACGAGCAGTACTTC	CASSTGQEVPHEQYF
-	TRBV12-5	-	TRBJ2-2	TGTGCTAGTGGTTTGGGAGCGGGTATCGGGGAGCTGTTTTTT	CASGLGAGIGELFF
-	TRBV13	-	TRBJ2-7	TGTGCCAGCAGCTTAGGAAAAAACAGGGTGACTACCTCCTACGAGCAGTACTTC	CASSLGKNRVTTSYEQYF
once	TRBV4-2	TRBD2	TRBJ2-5	TGTGCCAGCAGCCAACGAGGGGCGGGAGGTGGGGAGACCCAGTACTTC	CASSQRGAGGGETQYF
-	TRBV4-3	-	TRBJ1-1	TGCGCCAGCAGCCACGTCGGGGGGGACACTGAAGCTTTCTTT	CASSHVGGDTEAFF
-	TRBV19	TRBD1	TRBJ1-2	TGTGCCAGTACCCGCTACAAGGGGACAGGGGCCTTCCATGGCTACACCTTC	CASTRYKGTGAFHGYTF
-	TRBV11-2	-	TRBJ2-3	TGTGCCAGCAGCCAAATTCCGAGCACAGATACGCAGTATTTT	CASSQIPSTDTQYF
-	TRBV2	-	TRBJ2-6	TGTGCCAGCAGGGCAATTGACAGGCTGCGAAGCTCTGGGGCCAACGTCCTGACTTTC	CASRAIDRLRSSGANVLTF
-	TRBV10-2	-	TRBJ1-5	TGCGCCAGCAGGGACAACTTGGATCAGCCCCAGCATTTT	CASRDNLDQPQHF
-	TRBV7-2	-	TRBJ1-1	TGTGCCAGCAGCTTAGATCCGGCGGGGGACACTGAAGCTTTCTTT	CASSLDPAGDTEAFF
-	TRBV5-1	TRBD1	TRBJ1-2	TGCGCCAGCAGCCCCGGGACAGGGGGTGGCTACACCTTC	CASSPGTGGGYTF
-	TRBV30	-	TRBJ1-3	TGTGCCTGGAGTGGCACCGGCTCTGGAAACACCATATATTTT	CAWSGTGSGNTIYF
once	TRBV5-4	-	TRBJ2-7	TGTGCCAGCAGCTTAGTCCCCGGGTCCTACGAGCAGTACTTC	CASSLVPGSYEQYF
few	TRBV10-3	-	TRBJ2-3	TGTGCCATCAGTGACAACACAGATACGCAGTATTTT	CAISDNTDTQYF
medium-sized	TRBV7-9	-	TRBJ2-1	TGTGCCAGCACCGATACTTACAATGAGCAGTTCTTC	CASTDTYNEQFF
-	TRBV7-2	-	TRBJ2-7	TGTGCCAGCAGCTCCCTCTACGAGCAGTACTTC	CASSSLYEQYF
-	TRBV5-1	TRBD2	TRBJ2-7	TGCGCCAGTAGACCCCGGGCTAGCGGGATCTACGAGCAGTACTTC	CASRPRASGIYEQYF
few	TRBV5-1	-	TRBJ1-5	TGCGCCAGCAGTCAGGACAGTCAAGGTCAGCCCCAGCATTTT	CASSQDSQGQPQHF
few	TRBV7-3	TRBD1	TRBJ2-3	TGTGCCAGCAGCACCGGGACAGGGGACCCAGATACGCAGTATTTT	CASSTGTGDPDTQYF
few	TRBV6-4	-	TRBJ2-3	TGTGCCAGCAGTCGTGCTCCTGACGCAGATACGCAGTATTTT	CASSRAPDADTQYF
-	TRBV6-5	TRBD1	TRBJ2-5	TGTGCCAGCAGGGCAGGGGGCGCGAAGACCCAGTACTTC	CASRAGGAKTQYF
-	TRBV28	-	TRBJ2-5	TGTGCCAGCAGTTGGACGGCGCAAGAGACCCAGTACTTC	CASSWTAQETQYF
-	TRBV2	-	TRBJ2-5	TGTGCCAGCAGTGTGGCGGGGACCCAAGAGACCCAGTACTTC	CASSVAGTQETQYF
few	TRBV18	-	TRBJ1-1	TGTGCCAGCTCCGGCGAGACTGAAGCTTTCTTT	CASSGETEAFF
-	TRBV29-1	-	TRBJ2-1	TGCAGCGCTCGCCCCCTCCTAATCCACAATGAGCAGTTCTTC	CSARPLLIHNEQFF
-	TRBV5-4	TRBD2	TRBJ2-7	TGTGCCAGCAGCGGAATAGCGGGGAGCTCCTACGAGCAGTACTTC	CASSGIAGSSYEQYF
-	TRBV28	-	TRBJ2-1	TGTGCCAGCAGTTTATTGACCCGACGGAGTAATGAGCAGTTCTTC	CASSLLTRRSNEQFF
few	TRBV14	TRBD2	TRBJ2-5	TGTGCCAGCAGCCAAGGGACTAGCGGGAGTAACCAAGAGACCCAGTACTTC	CASSQGTSGSNQETQYF
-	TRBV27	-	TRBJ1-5	TGTGCCAGCCATGGAGGATTCAATCAGCCCCAGCATTTT	CASHGGFNQPQHF
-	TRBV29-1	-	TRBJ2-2	TGCAGTATATCTGGGAATACGAACACCGGGGAGCTGTTTTTT	CSISGNTNTGELFF
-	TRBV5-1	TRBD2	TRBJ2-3	TGCGCCAGCAGCCCCGGGACTAGCGTAGCAGATACGCAGTATTTT	CASSPGTSVADTQYF
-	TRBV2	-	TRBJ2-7	TGTGCCAGCACTTCCGGGATTACCTACGAGCAGTACTTC	CASTSGITYEQYF
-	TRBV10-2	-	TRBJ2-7	TGCGCCAGCACGTCTACTAACTACGAGCAGTACTTC	CASTSTNYEQYF